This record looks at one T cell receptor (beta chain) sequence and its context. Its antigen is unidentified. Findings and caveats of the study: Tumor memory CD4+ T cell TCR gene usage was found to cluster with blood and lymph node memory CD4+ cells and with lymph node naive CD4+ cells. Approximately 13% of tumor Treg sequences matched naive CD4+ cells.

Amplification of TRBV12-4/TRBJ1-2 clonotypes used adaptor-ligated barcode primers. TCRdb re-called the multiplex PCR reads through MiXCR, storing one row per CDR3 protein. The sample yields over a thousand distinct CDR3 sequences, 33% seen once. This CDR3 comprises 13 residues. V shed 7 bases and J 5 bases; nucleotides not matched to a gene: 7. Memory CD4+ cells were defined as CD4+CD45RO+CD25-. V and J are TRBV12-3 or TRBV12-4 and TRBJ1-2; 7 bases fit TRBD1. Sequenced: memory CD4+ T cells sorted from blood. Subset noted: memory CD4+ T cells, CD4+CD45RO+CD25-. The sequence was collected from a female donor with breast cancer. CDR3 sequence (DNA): TGTGCCAGCACCCTAATGGGACAGTATGGCTACACCTTC. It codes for CASTLMGQYGYTF.